Presented here are 2 T cell receptor beta chains from one specimen sequenced in a study of human T cells and chemical hapten exposure. TCRdb re-called the RACE reads through MiXCR, storing one row per CDR3 protein. The table has about 350,000 distinct CDR3 sequences, 6% to 7% seen once. The time point was: patch test 2, 6 weeks after DPC sensitization. Sample treatment: therapeutic diphenylcyclopropenone sensitization with weekly scalp DPC. Sequences were derived from whole blood, sampled in connection with sensitization to the hapten diphenylcyclopropenone (DPC). The receptors derive from a woman between 18 and 30 years old with alopecia areata. Some clones in this sample may be carry-over from other donors' samples.

This rearrangement joins TRBV7-3 to TRBJ1-1; 7 bases line up with TRBD1. Germline-derived CDR1 and CDR2 are SGHTA and FQGTGA. V lost 4 bases and J lost 1; bases outside the gene matches: 6. The CDR3 is 15 residues long. The CDR3 spells CASSSTGFANTEAFF. For the CDR3, the DNA is TGTGCCAGCAGCTCGACAGGGTTCGCGAACACTGAAGCTTTCTTT.

The rearrangement joins TRBV10-3 to TRBJ2-7; the D is unclear. With 6 bases removed from V and 2 bases from J, the gap between germline ends came to 14 bases. The CDR3 is 14 amino acids. Per germline, CDR1 ENHRY and CDR2 SYGVKD. The CDR3 loop is CAIRAGQQTYEQYF. DNA of the CDR3: TGTGCCATCAGGGCCGGGCAGCAAACCTACGAGCAGTACTTC.